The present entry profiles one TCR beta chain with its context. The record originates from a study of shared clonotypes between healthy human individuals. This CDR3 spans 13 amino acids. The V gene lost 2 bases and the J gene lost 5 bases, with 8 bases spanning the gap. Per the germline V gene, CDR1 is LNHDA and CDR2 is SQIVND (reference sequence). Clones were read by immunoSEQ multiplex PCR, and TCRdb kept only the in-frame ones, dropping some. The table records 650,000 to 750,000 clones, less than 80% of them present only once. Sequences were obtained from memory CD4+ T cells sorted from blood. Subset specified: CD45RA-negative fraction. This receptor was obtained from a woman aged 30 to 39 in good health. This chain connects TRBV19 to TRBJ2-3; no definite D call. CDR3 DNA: TGTGCCAGTAGTATAAGGATACGAGATACGCAGTATTTT. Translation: CASSIRIRDTQYF. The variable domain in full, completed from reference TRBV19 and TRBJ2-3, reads DGGITQSPKYLFRKEGQNVTLSCEQNLNHDAMYWYRQDPGQGLRLIYYSQIVNDFQKGDIAEGYSVSREKKESFPLTVTSAQKNPTAFYLCASSIRIRDTQYFGPGTRLTVL.